The 7 T cell receptor beta chains presented below share a single source sample, sequenced in a study of T-cell memory formation after mild COVID-19. In TCRdb, the 5' RACE reads were re-called with MiXCR into one record per CDR3 protein. The sample shows about 13,000 distinct CDR3 sequences, more than 10% of them seen only once. The source material was PBMCs or a T cell subset sorted from them (not recorded which). These receptors originate from an adult woman who had mild COVID-19 (a few samples of this study predate the infection). Cell type and time point are not known.

In its sample, this clonotype was seen many times. V usage is TRBV27 and J usage is TRBJ1-1; TRBD1 is a possible D gene (5 bases). The CDR3 is 14 residues long. The V end was cut by 6 bases, the J end by 1 base, with 12 bases between. The germline CDR1 and CDR2 sequences are MNHEY and SMNVEV (reference sequence). CDR3 coding DNA: TGTGCCAGCAGCCTCGCAGGGCGGAACACTGAAGCTTTCTTT. Translated: CASSLAGRNTEAFF.

In this sample, this clonotype turned up many times. This rearrangement joins TRBV29-1 to TRBJ2-2, with 16 nucleotides matching TRBD2. V lost 5 bases and J lost 3; bases outside the gene matches: 3. The germline V gene has CDR1 SQVTM and CDR2 ANQGSEA. The CDR3 is made up of 16 amino acids. CDR3 coding DNA: TGCAGCGTTACGGGACTAGCGGGAGGGGACACCGGGGAGCTGTTTTTT. It translates to CSVTGLAGGDTGELFF.

The table lists this clonotype with many counts. The CDR3 DNA sequence: TGTGCCAGCAGCTTAAATCCCGGACAGGGGATATACGAGCAGTACTTC. Encoded protein: CASSLNPGQGIYEQYF. The genes are TRBV7-2 and TRBJ2-7, with 9 bases lining up with TRBD1. Germline CDR1 is SGHTA and CDR2 is FQGNSA. The V gene end was trimmed by 2 bases and the J gene end by 4 bases; junction bases not matched to a gene: 9. The CDR3 is made up of 16 amino acids. The whole variable domain, remainder taken from reference TRBV7-2 and TRBJ2-7, is GAGVSQSPSNKVTEKGKDVELRCDPISGHTALYWYRQSLGQGLEFLIYFQGNSAPDKSGLPSDRFSAERTGGSVSTLTIQRTQQEDSAVYLCASSLNPGQGIYEQYFGPGTRLTVT.

This clonotype has a count of ten or more. The chain combines TRBV2 with TRBJ2-5, with unresolved D. Deletions cut 6 bases from V and 3 bases from J, with 5 bases between. The germline V gene encodes CDR1 SNHLY and CDR2 FYNNEI. This CDR3 spans 11 amino acids. The CDR3 DNA reads TGTGCCAGCAGAACGGAAGAGACCCAGTACTTC. It is translated as CASRTEETQYF.

In its sample, this clonotype was seen many times. CDR3 protein: CATSDFWQGEAFF. CDR3 coding DNA: TGTGCCACCAGTGATTTTTGGCAGGGAGAAGCTTTCTTT. The chain is built from TRBV24-1 and TRBJ1-1, with D possibly TRBD1 on 5 matching bases. Trimming removed 1 base at V and 8 bases at J, with 10 bases between. This CDR3 comprises 13 residues. CDR1 is KGHDR and CDR2 is SFDVKD in the germline V gene.

In this sample, this clonotype turned up many times. For the CDR3, the DNA is TGTGCCACCAGCAGAGATATGTGGAGCGGGGGGGCCGCAGATACGCAGTATTTT. Amino acid sequence: CATSRDMWSGGAADTQYF. The genes are TRBV15 and TRBJ2-3; 10 bases map to TRBD2. The CDR3 has 18 amino acids. V trimming: 0 bases; J trimming: 4 bases; junction bases outside the gene matches: 10. Germline loops: CDR1 LNHNV, CDR2 YYDKDF (reference sequence).

This clonotype was recorded many times. The rearrangement links TRBV12-3 or TRBV12-4 to TRBJ2-7; 10 bases are a match to TRBD1. The CDR3 spans 16 residues. V was pared by 5 bases and J by 1 base, with 8 bases of the junction left unmatched. The CDR3 DNA follows: TGTGCCAGCAGTATACCCGGGACAGGGGTTTCCTACGAGCAGTACTTC. Translating it yields CASSIPGTGVSYEQYF.